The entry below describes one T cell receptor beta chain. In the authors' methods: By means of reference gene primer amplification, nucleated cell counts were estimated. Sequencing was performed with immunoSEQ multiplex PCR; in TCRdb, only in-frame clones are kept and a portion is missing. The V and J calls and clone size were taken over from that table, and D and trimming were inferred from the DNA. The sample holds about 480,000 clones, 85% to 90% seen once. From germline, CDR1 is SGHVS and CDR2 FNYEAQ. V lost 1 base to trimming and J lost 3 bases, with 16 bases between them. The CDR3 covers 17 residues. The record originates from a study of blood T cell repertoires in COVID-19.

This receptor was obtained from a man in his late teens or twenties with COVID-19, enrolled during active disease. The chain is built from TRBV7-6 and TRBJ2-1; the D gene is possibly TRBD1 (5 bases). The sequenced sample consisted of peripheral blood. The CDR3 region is CASSLVGRQTDYNEQFF. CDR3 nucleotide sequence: TGTGCCAGCAGCTTAGTAGGGCGACAGACCGACTACAATGAGCAGTTCTTC.